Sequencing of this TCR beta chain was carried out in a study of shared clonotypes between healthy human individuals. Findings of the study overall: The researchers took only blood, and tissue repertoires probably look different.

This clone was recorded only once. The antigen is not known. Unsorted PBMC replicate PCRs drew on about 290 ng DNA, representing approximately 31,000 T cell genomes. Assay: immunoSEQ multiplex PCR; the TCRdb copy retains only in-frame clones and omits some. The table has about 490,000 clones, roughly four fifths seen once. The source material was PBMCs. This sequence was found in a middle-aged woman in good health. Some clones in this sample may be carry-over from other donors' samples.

The DNA of the CDR3 is TGTGCCAGCAGCTTATTGGCGGACCCGAACACCGGGGAGCTGTTTTTT. This gives the protein CASSLLADPNTGELFF. The rearrangement joins TRBV11-2 to TRBJ2-2, with D unresolved. Germline V gene sequence: CDR1 SGHAT, CDR2 FQNNGV. The CDR3 is made up of 16 amino acids. Trimming took 2 bases from V and 0 from J, leaving 10 bases between them.